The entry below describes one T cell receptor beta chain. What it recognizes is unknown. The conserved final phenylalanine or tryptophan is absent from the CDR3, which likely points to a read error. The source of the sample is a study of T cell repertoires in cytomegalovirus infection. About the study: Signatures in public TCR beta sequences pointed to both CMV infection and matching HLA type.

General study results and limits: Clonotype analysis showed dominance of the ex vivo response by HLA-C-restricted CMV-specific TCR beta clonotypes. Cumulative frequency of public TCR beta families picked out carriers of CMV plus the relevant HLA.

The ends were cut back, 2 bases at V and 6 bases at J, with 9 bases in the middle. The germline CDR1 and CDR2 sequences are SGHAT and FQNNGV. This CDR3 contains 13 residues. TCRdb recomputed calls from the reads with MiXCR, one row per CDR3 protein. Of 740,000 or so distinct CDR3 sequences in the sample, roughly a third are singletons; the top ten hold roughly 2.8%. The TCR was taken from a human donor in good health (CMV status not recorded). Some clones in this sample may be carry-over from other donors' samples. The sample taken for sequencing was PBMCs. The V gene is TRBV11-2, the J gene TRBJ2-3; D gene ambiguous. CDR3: CASSLIASDTQYL. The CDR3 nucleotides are TGTGCCAGCAGCTTAATAGCTTCGGATACGCAGTATTTG.